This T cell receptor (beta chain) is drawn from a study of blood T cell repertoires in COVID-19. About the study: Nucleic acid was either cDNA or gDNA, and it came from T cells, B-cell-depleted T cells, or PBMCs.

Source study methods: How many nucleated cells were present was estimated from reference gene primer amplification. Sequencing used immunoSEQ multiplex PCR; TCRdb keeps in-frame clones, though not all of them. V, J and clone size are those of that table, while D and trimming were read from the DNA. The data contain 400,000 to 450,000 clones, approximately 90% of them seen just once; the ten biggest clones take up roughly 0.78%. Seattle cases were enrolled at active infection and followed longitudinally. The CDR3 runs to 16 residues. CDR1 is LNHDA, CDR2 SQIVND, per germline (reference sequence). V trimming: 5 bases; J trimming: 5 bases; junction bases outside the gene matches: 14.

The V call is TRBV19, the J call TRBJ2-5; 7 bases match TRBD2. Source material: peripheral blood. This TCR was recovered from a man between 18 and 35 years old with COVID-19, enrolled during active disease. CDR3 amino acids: CASSSASGPFWETQYF. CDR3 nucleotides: TGTGCCAGTAGTTCGGCTAGCGGACCCTTTTGGGAGACCCAGTACTTC.